The rows below give T cell receptor beta chains drawn from one sample of a study of memory CD4+ T cells and cytomegalovirus serostatus. Only in-frame clones appear in the TCRdb table, and some are missing; sequencing was by immunoSEQ multiplex PCR. There are tens of thousands of clones in the sample; 60% to 85% occur only once, and around 5% lies in the top ten. Sequencing used memory CD4+ T cells from blood. These receptors were collected from an adult in good health and CMV-seropositive. CDR3s include the opening cysteine and the closing phenylalanine or tryptophan. Fields, in order: J gene, V gene, CDR3 length, D gene, clone size, CDR3 protein, CDR3 DNA. D genes are given only for firm matches. The listing skips clone size in some rows; elsewhere it reads once, few, many or a size class.

J: TRBJ2-2
V: TRBV5-4
length: 16
D: TRBD2
size: -
CDR3: CASSTESGTSAGELFF
DNA: TGTGCCAGCAGCACCGAATCCGGGACTAGTGCCGGGGAGCTGTTTTTT

J: TRBJ2-7
V: TRBV5-1
length: 14
D: TRBD1
size: -
CDR3: CASSLQQGNYEQYF
DNA: TGCGCCAGCAGCTTGCAACAGGGGAACTACGAGCAGTACTTC

J: TRBJ1-1
V: TRBV6-6
length: 11
D: -
size: -
CDR3: CASSYGEAAFF
DNA: TGTGCCAGCAGTTACGGGGAGGCGGCTTTCTTT

J: TRBJ1-1
V: TRBV19
length: 14
D: TRBD1
size: -
CDR3: CASSYQGANTEAFF
DNA: TGTGCCAGTAGTTATCAGGGGGCGAACACTGAAGCTTTCTTT

J: TRBJ2-2
V: TRBV10-3
length: 15
D: -
size: -
CDR3: CAISDGQGGAGELFF
DNA: TGTGCCATCAGTGACGGTCAGGGGGGCGCCGGGGAGCTGTTTTTT

J: TRBJ1-5
V: TRBV19
length: 14
D: TRBD1
size: few
CDR3: CASSDRVGNQPQHF
DNA: TGTGCCAGTAGTGACAGGGTAGGGAATCAGCCCCAGCATTTT

J: TRBJ1-1
V: TRBV5-4
length: 13
D: -
size: -
CDR3: CAAGGAQGTEAFF
DNA: TGTGCAGCGGGGGGGGCCCAGGGGACTGAAGCTTTCTTT

J: TRBJ1-2
V: TRBV6-1
length: 15
D: TRBD1
size: once
CDR3: CASSDPGQGAYGYTF
DNA: TGTGCCAGCAGTGATCCGGGACAGGGGGCCTATGGCTACACCTTC

J: TRBJ1-1
V: TRBV7-2
length: 13
D: -
size: -
CDR3: CASSLSGGDEAFF
DNA: TGTGCCAGCAGCTTATCGGGGGGTGATGAAGCTTTCTTT

J: TRBJ2-1
V: TRBV9
length: 16
D: TRBD2
size: few
CDR3: CASSGLAGGFDNEQFF
DNA: TGTGCCAGCAGCGGACTAGCGGGAGGTTTTGACAATGAGCAGTTCTTC

J: TRBJ2-7
V: TRBV28
length: 14
D: TRBD2
size: -
CDR3: CASRSPSGGLGQYF
DNA: TGTGCCAGCAGATCTCCTTCGGGGGGTTTGGGGCAGTACTTC

J: TRBJ1-5
V: TRBV28
length: 15
D: -
size: -
CDR3: CASSLLGLDDQPQHF
DNA: TGTGCCAGCAGTTTACTGGGACTCGATGATCAGCCCCAGCATTTT

J: TRBJ2-7
V: TRBV7-8
length: 14
D: TRBD2
size: -
CDR3: CASSLTSGFGEQYF
DNA: TGTGCCAGCAGCTTGACTAGCGGCTTCGGCGAGCAGTACTTC

J: TRBJ2-3
V: TRBV11-3
length: 16
D: -
size: -
CDR3: CASSSGTSRTADTQYF
DNA: TGTGCCAGCAGTTCCGGGACTTCCAGGACGGCGGATACGCAGTATTTT

J: TRBJ1-1
V: TRBV6-6
length: 15
D: -
size: -
CDR3: CASSYSPTMNTEAFF
DNA: TGTGCCAGCAGTTACTCGCCTACTATGAACACTGAAGCTTTCTTT

J: TRBJ2-3
V: TRBV7-2
length: 15
D: -
size: -
CDR3: CASSSMGGSQDTQYF
DNA: TGTGCCAGCAGTTCCATGGGCGGGTCTCAGGATACGCAGTATTTT

J: TRBJ2-5
V: TRBV2
length: 15
D: TRBD2
size: -
CDR3: CASGGSGGVLETQYF
DNA: TGTGCCAGCGGGGGTAGCGGGGGGGTTCTGGAGACCCAGTACTTC

J: TRBJ2-7
V: TRBV27
length: 14
D: -
size: -
CDR3: CASSFGRTQDEQYF
DNA: TGTGCCAGCAGTTTCGGCCGAACACAAGATGAGCAGTACTTC

J: TRBJ2-2
V: TRBV5-8
length: 16
D: TRBD1
size: once
CDR3: CASSLGWDRATGELFF
DNA: TGTGCCAGCAGCTTGGGATGGGACAGGGCCACCGGGGAGCTGTTTTTT

J: TRBJ2-7
V: TRBV29-1
length: 13
D: -
size: -
CDR3: CSVEVSSSYEQYF
DNA: TGCAGCGTTGAAGTAAGTAGCTCCTACGAGCAGTACTTC

J: TRBJ1-4
V: TRBV30
length: 16
D: -
size: -
CDR3: CAWGTESRGFSEKLFF
DNA: TGTGCCTGGGGGACCGAGTCCCGAGGGTTTTCTGAAAAACTGTTTTTT

J: TRBJ2-5
V: TRBV11-3
length: 15
D: TRBD2
size: -
CDR3: CASSPGLAVQETQYF
DNA: TGTGCCAGCAGCCCGGGACTAGCGGTTCAAGAGACCCAGTACTTC